Listed here are 29 T cell receptor beta chains from one sample, sequenced in a study of OX40 agonist ivuxolimab in advanced cancers. Libraries were prepared by immunoSEQ multiplex PCR; TCRdb keeps only in-frame clonotypes and omits some of them. The sample yields around 58,000 clones, more than 85% seen once. The input for sequencing was CD4+ or CD8+ T cells sorted from blood, taken in a trial of the OX40 agonist ivuxolimab. The receptors come from an adult with an advanced solid tumor such as melanoma, head and neck, liver or kidney cancer.

The rearrangement uses TRBV29-1 and TRBJ2-3, with D perhaps assigned TRBD1 or TRBD2 (6 bases each). The germline V and J ends were trimmed by 2 bases and 7 bases, with 16 bases remaining between them. CDR1 is SQVTM, CDR2 ANQGSEA, per germline. The CDR3 loop spans 14 amino acids. The CDR3 is CSVELRGTSNTQYF. The DNA of the CDR3 is TGCAGCGTTGAACTGAGGGGGACTTCTAATACGCAGTATTTT.

V gene TRBV27 combines with J gene TRBJ2-6; D possibly corresponds to TRBD2 (5 bases). The germline V gene has CDR1 MNHEY and CDR2 SMNVEV (reference sequence). V dropped 5 bases and J dropped 4 bases, with 15 bases sitting between them. This CDR3 has 16 amino acids. The CDR3 reads CASSPGGLSGANVLTF. The CDR3 DNA sequence: TGTGCCAGCAGTCCCGGCGGACTGAGCGGGGCCAACGTCCTGACTTTC. The variable domain in full, with the rest retrieved from reference TRBV27 and TRBJ2-6, is EAQVTQNPRYLITVTGKKLTVTCSQNMNHEYMSWYRQDPGLGLRQIYYSMNVEVTDKGDVPEGYKVSRKEKRNFPLILESPSPNQTSLYFCASSPGGLSGANVLTFGAGSRLTVL.

V is TRBV10-3 and J is TRBJ2-2; D unresolved. Germline assignment: CDR1 ENHRY and CDR2 SYGVKD. Deletions cut 0 bases from V and 10 bases from J, with 15 bases between. This CDR3 spans 15 amino acids. The CDR3 sequence: CAISESMGGAQELFF. CDR3 sequence (DNA): TGTGCCATCAGTGAGTCGATGGGCGGAGCGCAGGAGCTGTTTTTT.

This clone was detected once. Different DNA sequences within this sample yield the same CDR3. The chain links TRBV2 to TRBJ2-7, with a tentative D call TRBD1 (5 bases). The CDR3 is 13 amino acids. Germline assignment: CDR1 SNHLY and CDR2 FYNNEI. Deletions cut 1 base from V and 4 bases from J, with 8 bases between. In nucleotides, the CDR3 is TGTGCCAGCAGTGAAGGGGGCCCTTACGAGCAGTACTTC. Translating gives CASSEGGPYEQYF.

The chain combines TRBV5-1 with TRBJ1-1; D is undetermined. This CDR3 region has 14 residues. Germline V gene sequence: CDR1 SGHRS, CDR2 YFSETQ. V was cut by 1 base and J by 3 bases, with 10 bases left in between. In DNA form, the CDR3 reads TGCGCCAGCAGCTTGATGCAACGGGACACTGAAGCTTTCTTT. Its translation is CASSLMQRDTEAFF.

The chain is built from TRBV6-5 and TRBJ1-5; a possible D gene is TRBD1 (6 bases). CDR1 is MNHEY and CDR2 is SVGAGI in the germline V gene. Trimming cost V 7 bases and J 7 bases, with 17 bases left between them. The CDR3 has 14 residues. This chain's CDR3 is CASTLGGAGQPQHF. For the CDR3, the DNA is TGTGCCAGCACCCTGGGGGGGGCAGGGCAGCCCCAGCATTTT.

V usage is TRBV2 and J usage is TRBJ2-5; the match to TRBD1 covers 10 bases. Germline V gene sequence: CDR1 SNHLY, CDR2 FYNNEI. The junction had 6 bases not matched to a gene; V was cut back by 9 bases and J by 5 bases. The CDR3 length is 13 residues. CDR3 DNA: TGTGCCAGACAGACAGGGGGCCTGGAGACCCAGTACTTC. Amino acid sequence: CARQTGGLETQYF.

The chain carries TRBV28 and TRBJ1-4, with D unresolved. CDR1 MDHEN and CDR2 SYDVKM come from the germline V gene. The CDR3 has 12 residues. V lost 7 bases and J lost 7, with 10 bases in between. For the CDR3, the DNA is TGTGCCAGCAACCGGAGGCGTGAAAAACTGTTTTTT. This codes for CASNRRREKLFF.

The chain carries TRBV30 and TRBJ1-4; D is undetermined. V was cut by 0 bases and J by 8 bases, with 10 bases left in between. Germline V CDR1 and CDR2: GTSNPN, SVGIG (reference sequence). The CDR3 is 13 amino acids. CDR3 nucleotide sequence: TGTGCCTGGAGTGTACCGCCCGGGGAAAAACTGTTTTTT. It specifies CAWSVPPGEKLFF.

The J gene is TRBJ2-7, the V gene TRBV5-1, with D perhaps TRBD2 (6 bases). The CDR3 is made up of 14 amino acids. The V end lost 1 base, the J end lost 5 bases, and 13 bases lay between the germline ends. Germline CDR1 and CDR2: SGHRS and YFSETQ. The CDR3 DNA reads as TGCGCCAGCAGCTTGTCTACGGGGGAGGACGAGCAGTACTTC. This gives the protein CASSLSTGEDEQYF.

CDR3 DNA sequence: TGTGCCAGCACCCTGACAGGGAGGATAGGAAAACTGTTTTTT. It encodes CASTLTGRIGKLFF. The rearrangement links TRBV2 to TRBJ1-4; 7 bases map to TRBD1. V shed 7 bases, J shed 10 bases, and the junction held 12 bases outside the gene matches. Germline V lookup: CDR1 SNHLY, CDR2 FYNNEI. This CDR3 region has 14 residues.

The V gene is TRBV9, the J gene TRBJ2-1, with D perhaps matching TRBD2 (5 bases). Trimming took 0 bases from V and 3 from J, leaving 10 bases between them. From germline, CDR1 is SGDLS and CDR2 YYNGEE. The CDR3 sequence is 15 residues long. CDR3 region: CASSVVDSYYNEQFF. Written as DNA, the CDR3 is TGTGCCAGCAGCGTAGTGGACTCCTACTACAATGAGCAGTTCTTC.

The J gene is TRBJ2-1, the V gene TRBV5-1; D possibly corresponds to TRBD1 (6 bases). The germline V and J ends were trimmed by 5 bases and 0 bases, with 12 bases remaining between them. Germline CDR1 SGHRS, CDR2 YFSETQ. The CDR3 has 15 amino acids. CDR3 residues: CASRLGGSSYNEQFF. For the CDR3, the DNA is TGCGCCAGCAGACTAGGGGGTAGCTCCTACAATGAGCAGTTCTTC.

J is TRBJ1-2 and V is TRBV4-1; D is ambiguous. V gave up 0 bases and J gave up 8 bases, with 13 bases separating them. The germline V gene encodes CDR1 MGHRA and CDR2 YSYEKL. The CDR3 length is 14 residues. For the CDR3, the DNA is TGCGCCAGCAGCCAAGACCATCAGACTTCGGGCTACACCTTC. It codes for CASSQDHQTSGYTF.

V is TRBV18 and J is TRBJ2-1; 7 nucleotides match TRBD1. CDR3 size: 15 residues. The J segment lost 10 bases and the V segment lost 3 bases, leaving 12 bases of the junction unmatched. Germline loops: CDR1 KGHSH, CDR2 LQKENI. CDR3 in DNA: TGTGCCAGCTCACCTCAGAGGGACAGCGCTCGAGAGCAGTTCTTC. Its translation is CASSPQRDSAREQFF.

This chain uses TRBV5-1 with TRBJ2-1; TRBD2 might be the D (5 bases). The CDR3 runs 11 residues. The ends were cut back, 4 bases at V and 9 bases at J, with 8 bases in the middle. In germline, CDR1 is SGHRS, CDR2 YFSETQ. The CDR3 sequence: CASSGSSEQFF. The CDR3 DNA reads as TGCGCCAGCAGCGGGAGTAGTGAGCAGTTCTTC.

V usage is TRBV9 and J usage is TRBJ2-2; possible D gene TRBD1, 5 bases. CDR1 and CDR2 from the germline V gene are SGDLS and YYNGEE. The CDR3 is 15 amino acids. Trimming removed 0 bases from V and 5 bases from J, with 11 bases in between. In DNA form, the CDR3 reads TGTGCCAGCAGCGTAGAAGGGGTGAGGACCGGGGAGCTGTTTTTT. Its protein product is CASSVEGVRTGELFF. Drawing the rest from reference TRBV9 and TRBJ2-2, the complete variable domain is DSGVTQTPKHLITATGQRVTLRCSPRSGDLSVYWYQQSLDQGLQFLIQYYNGEERAKGNILERFSAQQFPDLHSELNLSSLELGDSALYFCASSVEGVRTGELFFGEGSRLTVL.

This clone was counted a few times. The rearrangement uses TRBV5-1 and TRBJ1-1; possibly TRBD1 for D (5 bases). The CDR3 runs 13 residues. V shed 0 bases and J shed 4 bases, with 7 bases lying between them. The germline V gene has CDR1 SGHRS and CDR2 YFSETQ. The CDR3 loop reads CASSLAGVTEAFF. The CDR3 region has the DNA TGCGCCAGCAGCTTGGCGGGGGTCACTGAAGCTTTCTTT.

This rearrangement joins TRBV7-9 to TRBJ2-5, with D possibly being TRBD1 or TRBD2 (6 bases each). The CDR3 is made up of 15 amino acids. CDR1 is SEHNR, CDR2 FQNEAQ, per germline (reference sequence). V was pared by 5 bases and J by 5 bases, with 18 bases between. This chain's CDR3 is CASSRTGGRRETQYF. The DNA for the CDR3 is TGTGCCAGCAGCCGCACTGGGGGGCGTAGGGAGACCCAGTACTTC.

The chain recombines TRBV6-4 with TRBJ2-6; 7 bases agree with TRBD1. The CDR3 has 13 residues. Germline trimming cut 6 bases from V and 12 bases from J; bases unmatched to any gene: 8. Per germline, CDR1 MRHNA and CDR2 SNTAGT. The CDR3 sequence: CASSRTGLGVLTF. DNA of the CDR3: TGTGCCAGCAGCAGGACAGGTCTTGGCGTCCTGACTTTC.

This clone was seen more than once but under ten times. This chain uses TRBV5-1 with TRBJ1-1, with 7 bases fitting TRBD1. The CDR3 is 15 amino acids. Germline CDR1 SGHRS, CDR2 YFSETQ. Germline trimming cut 4 bases from V and 0 bases from J; bases unmatched to any gene: 6. DNA of the CDR3: TGCGCCAGCAGCCCCCAGGACAGGATGAACACTGAAGCTTTCTTT. Its protein is CASSPQDRMNTEAFF.

The chain combines TRBV30 with TRBJ2-5, with no clear D. CDR3 size: 12 residues. Germline CDR1 GTSNPN, CDR2 SVGIG (reference sequence). Trimming removed 1 base at V and 5 bases at J, with 8 bases between. CDR3 loop: CAWSGGAETQYF. DNA of the CDR3: TGTGCCTGGAGTGGAGGAGCGGAGACCCAGTACTTC.

This chain links TRBV10-2 with TRBJ2-7, with D tentatively TRBD2 (6 bases). This CDR3 has 11 residues. The V end was cut by 7 bases, the J end by 6 bases, with 10 bases between. CDR1 is WSHSY and CDR2 is SAAADI in the germline V gene. CDR3 bases: TGCGCCAGCAACGGGGGTGTCGAGCAGTACTTC. Residues: CASNGGVEQYF.

The rearrangement links TRBV6-5 to TRBJ1-1; 12 bases are shared with TRBD1. V shed 3 bases, J shed 7 bases, and the junction held 3 bases outside the gene matches. CDR3 length: 14 residues. CDR1 and CDR2 from the germline V gene are MNHEY and SVGAGI. Written as DNA, the CDR3 is TGTGCCAGCAGTTATGGGACAGGGGGCGGTGAAGCTTTCTTT. Protein product: CASSYGTGGGEAFF.

V usage is TRBV4-2 and J usage is TRBJ1-5; D not resolved. This CDR3 spans 13 amino acids. Germline V gene sequence: CDR1 LGHNA, CDR2 YNFKEQ. The V gene lost 0 bases and the J gene lost 9 bases, with 9 bases spanning the gap. The CDR3 loop is CASSQDLKMPQHF. The CDR3 DNA follows: TGTGCCAGCAGCCAAGATTTGAAGATGCCCCAGCATTTT.

This chain links TRBV30 with TRBJ2-7, with D perhaps assigned TRBD1 or TRBD2 (6 bases each). There are 13 residues in the CDR3. Germline V lookup: CDR1 GTSNPN, CDR2 SVGIG (reference sequence). The ends were cut back, 5 bases at V and 4 bases at J, with 15 bases in the middle. The CDR3 DNA reads TGTGCCTGGGGGGGGCAAGAGCATTACGAGCAGTACTTC. This translates into CAWGGQEHYEQYF.

The sample holds one count of this clone. The chain is built from TRBV11-2 and TRBJ2-1, with TRBD2 matching over 9 bases. Germline V gene sequence: CDR1 SGHAT, CDR2 FQNNGV. The V gene end was trimmed by 3 bases and the J gene end by 4 bases; junction bases not matched to a gene: 7. The CDR3 extends over 16 amino acids. The CDR3: CASSFRLAEGYNEQFF. The CDR3 DNA reads as TGTGCCAGCAGCTTCCGACTAGCGGAGGGGTACAATGAGCAGTTCTTC.

The chain recombines TRBV7-2 with TRBJ2-1, with TRBD1 matching over 8 bases. Germline values: CDR1 SGHTA, CDR2 FQGNSA. Losses at the gene ends were 3 bases for V and 6 bases for J; bases not matched to a gene: 7. This CDR3 has 15 residues. CDR3 bases: TGTGCCAGCAGCTTCTCGACAGGGGCCCTCAATGAGCAGTTCTTC. Its translation: CASSFSTGALNEQFF.

The J gene is TRBJ2-5, the V gene TRBV9, with D tentatively TRBD1 (5 bases). Looked up from germline, CDR1 is SGDLS and CDR2 is YYNGEE. This CDR3 region has 12 residues. Trimming took 0 bases from V and 5 from J, leaving 5 bases between them. CDR3: CASSVGGETQYF. CDR3 DNA: TGTGCCAGCAGCGTAGGGGGCGAGACCCAGTACTTC. The entire variable domain, with the rest obtained from reference TRBV9 and TRBJ2-5, is as follows: DSGVTQTPKHLITATGQRVTLRCSPRSGDLSVYWYQQSLDQGLQFLIQYYNGEERAKGNILERFSAQQFPDLHSELNLSSLELGDSALYFCASSVGGETQYFGPGTRLLVL.